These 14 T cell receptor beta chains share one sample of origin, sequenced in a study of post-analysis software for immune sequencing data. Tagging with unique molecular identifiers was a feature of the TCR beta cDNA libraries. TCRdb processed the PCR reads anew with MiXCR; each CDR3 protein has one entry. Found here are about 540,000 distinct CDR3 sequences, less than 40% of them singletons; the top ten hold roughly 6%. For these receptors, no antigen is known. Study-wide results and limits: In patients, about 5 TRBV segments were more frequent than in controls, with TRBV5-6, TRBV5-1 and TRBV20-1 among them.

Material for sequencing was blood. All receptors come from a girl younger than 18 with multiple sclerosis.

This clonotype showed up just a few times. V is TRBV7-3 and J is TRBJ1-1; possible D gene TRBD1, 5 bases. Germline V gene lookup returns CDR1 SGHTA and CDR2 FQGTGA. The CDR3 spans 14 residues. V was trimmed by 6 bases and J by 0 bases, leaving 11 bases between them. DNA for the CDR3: TGTGCCAGCAGTAAAGGACACATGAACACTGAAGCTTTCTTT. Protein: CASSKGHMNTEAFF.

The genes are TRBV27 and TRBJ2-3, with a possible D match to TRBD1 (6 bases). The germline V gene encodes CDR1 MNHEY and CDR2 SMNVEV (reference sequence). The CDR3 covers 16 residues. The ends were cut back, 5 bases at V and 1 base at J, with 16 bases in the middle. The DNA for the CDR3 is TGTGCCAGCAGTAATCAACAGGGATGGGGCACAGATACGCAGTATTTT. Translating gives CASSNQQGWGTDTQYF.

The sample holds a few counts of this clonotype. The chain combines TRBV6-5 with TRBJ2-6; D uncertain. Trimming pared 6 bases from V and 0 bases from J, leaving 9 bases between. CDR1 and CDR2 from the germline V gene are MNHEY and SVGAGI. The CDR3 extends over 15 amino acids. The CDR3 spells CASSRASSGANVLTF. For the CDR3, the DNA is TGTGCCAGCAGCCGAGCGAGCTCTGGGGCCAACGTCCTGACTTTC.

The CDR3, as DNA: TGTGCCAGCGCGTCCGGGACAGAAGCTTTCTTT. It translates to CASASGTEAFF. The rearrangement uses TRBV6-2 or TRBV6-3 and TRBJ1-1; D possibly corresponds to TRBD1 (6 bases). Germline-derived CDR1 and CDR2 are MNHEY and SVGEGT. Trimming took 8 bases from V and 8 from J, leaving 12 bases between them. The CDR3 is made up of 11 amino acids.

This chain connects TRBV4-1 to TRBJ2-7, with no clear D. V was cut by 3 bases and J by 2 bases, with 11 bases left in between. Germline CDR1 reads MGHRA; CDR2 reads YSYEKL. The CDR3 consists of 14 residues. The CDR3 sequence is CASSQVAVTYEQYF. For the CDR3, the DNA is TGCGCCAGCAGCCAGGTAGCAGTTACCTACGAGCAGTACTTC.

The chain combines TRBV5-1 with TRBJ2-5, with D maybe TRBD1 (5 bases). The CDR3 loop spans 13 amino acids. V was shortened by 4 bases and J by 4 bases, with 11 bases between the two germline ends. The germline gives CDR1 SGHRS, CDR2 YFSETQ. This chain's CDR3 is CASSALGRETQYF. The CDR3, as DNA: TGCGCCAGCAGCGCCTTGGGGCGAGAGACCCAGTACTTC.

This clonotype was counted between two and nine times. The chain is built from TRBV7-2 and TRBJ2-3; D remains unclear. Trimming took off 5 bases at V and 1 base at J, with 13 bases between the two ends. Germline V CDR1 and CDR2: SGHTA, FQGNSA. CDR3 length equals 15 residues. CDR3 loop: CASSLLGYGTDTQYF. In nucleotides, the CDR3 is TGTGCCAGCAGCCTACTGGGTTACGGCACAGATACGCAGTATTTT.

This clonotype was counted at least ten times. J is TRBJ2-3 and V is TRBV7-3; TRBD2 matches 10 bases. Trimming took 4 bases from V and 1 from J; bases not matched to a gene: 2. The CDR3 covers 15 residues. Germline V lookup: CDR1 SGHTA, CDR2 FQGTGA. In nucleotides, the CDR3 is TGTGCCAGCAGCTCCGGGACTAGCGGCACAGATACGCAGTATTTT. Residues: CASSSGTSGTDTQYF.

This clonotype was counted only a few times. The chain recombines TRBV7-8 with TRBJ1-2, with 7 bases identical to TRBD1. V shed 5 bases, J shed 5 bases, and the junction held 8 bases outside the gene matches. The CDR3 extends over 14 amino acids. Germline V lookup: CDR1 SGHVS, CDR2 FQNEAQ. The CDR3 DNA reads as TGTGCCAGCAGCCCAGAGGGGGCAGGTTATGGCTACACCTTC. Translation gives CASSPEGAGYGYTF.

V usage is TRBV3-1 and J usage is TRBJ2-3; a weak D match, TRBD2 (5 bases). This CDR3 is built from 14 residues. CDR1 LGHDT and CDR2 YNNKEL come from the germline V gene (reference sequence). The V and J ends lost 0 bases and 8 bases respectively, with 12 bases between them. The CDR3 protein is CASSQDAGGRTQYF. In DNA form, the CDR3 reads TGTGCCAGCAGCCAAGATGCGGGCGGTCGTACGCAGTATTTT.

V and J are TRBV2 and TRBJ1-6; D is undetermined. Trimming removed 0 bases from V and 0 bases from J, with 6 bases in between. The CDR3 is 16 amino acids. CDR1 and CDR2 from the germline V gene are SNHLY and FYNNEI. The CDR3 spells CASSEALSSYNSPLHF. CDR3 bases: TGTGCCAGCAGTGAAGCCCTAAGCTCCTATAATTCACCCCTCCACTTT.

CDR3: CSVRLYQETQYF. CDR3 in DNA: TGCAGCGTTAGACTGTACCAAGAGACCCAGTACTTC. The chain employs TRBV29-1 and TRBJ2-5; no clear D gene. The CDR3 consists of 12 residues. Germline V gene data show CDR1 as SQVTM and CDR2 as ANQGSEA. V shed 5 bases and J shed 0 bases, with 7 bases lying between them.

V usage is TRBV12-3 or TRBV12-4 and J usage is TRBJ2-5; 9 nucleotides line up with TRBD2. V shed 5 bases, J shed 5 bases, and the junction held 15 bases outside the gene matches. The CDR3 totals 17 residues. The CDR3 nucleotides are TGTGCCAGCAGTCCAGACCCTTGGCGGGGGGGCCGGGAGACCCAGTACTTC. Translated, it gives CASSPDPWRGGRETQYF.

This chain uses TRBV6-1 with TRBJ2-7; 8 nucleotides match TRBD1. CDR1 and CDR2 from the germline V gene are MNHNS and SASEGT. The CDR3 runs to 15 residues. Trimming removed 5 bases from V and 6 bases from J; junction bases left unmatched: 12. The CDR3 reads CASSSTTGQAGEQYF. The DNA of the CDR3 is TGTGCCAGCAGTTCTACCACGGGACAGGCGGGCGAGCAGTACTTC.